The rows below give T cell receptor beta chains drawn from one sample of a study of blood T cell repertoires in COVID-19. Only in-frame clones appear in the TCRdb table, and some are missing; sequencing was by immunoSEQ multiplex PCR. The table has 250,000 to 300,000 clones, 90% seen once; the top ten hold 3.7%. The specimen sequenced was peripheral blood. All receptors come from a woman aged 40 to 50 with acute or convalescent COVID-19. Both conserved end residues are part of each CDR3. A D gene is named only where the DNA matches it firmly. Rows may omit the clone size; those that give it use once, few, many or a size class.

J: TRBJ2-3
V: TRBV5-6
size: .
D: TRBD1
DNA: TGTGCCAGCAGCTTGATTGGACAGGGAGGCACAGATACGCAGTATTTT
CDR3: CASSLIGQGGTDTQYF

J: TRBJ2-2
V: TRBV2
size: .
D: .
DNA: TGTGCCGGAAAGACAGACGGTGCCGGGGAGCTGTTTTTT
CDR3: CAGKTDGAGELFF

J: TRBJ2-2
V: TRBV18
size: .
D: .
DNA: TGTGCCAGCTCACCGTATCGTAAACGTGTCAGTAACACCGGGGAGCTGTTTTTT
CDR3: CASSPYRKRVSNTGELFF

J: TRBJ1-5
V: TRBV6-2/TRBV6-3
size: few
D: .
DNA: TGTGCCAGCAGTTACCTAGGGGAGGGCAATCAGCCCCAGCATTTT
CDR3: CASSYLGEGNQPQHF

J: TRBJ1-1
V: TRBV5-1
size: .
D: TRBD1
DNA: TGCGCCAGCAGCTTGGCCGCAGGGGGGAACACTGAAGCTTTCTTT
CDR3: CASSLAAGGNTEAFF

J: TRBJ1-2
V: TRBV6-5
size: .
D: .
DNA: TGTGCCAGCAGTTACGTTGGTGGCAGCTATGGCTACACCTTC
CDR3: CASSYVGGSYGYTF

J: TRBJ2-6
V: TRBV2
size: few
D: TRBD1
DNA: TGTGCCAGCAGAGAACAGGGGTCCGGGGCCAACGTCCTGACTTTC
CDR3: CASREQGSGANVLTF

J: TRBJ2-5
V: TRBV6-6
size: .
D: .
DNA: TGTGCCAGCAGTTCCATCCGGGACACCGAAGAGACCCAGTACTTC
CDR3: CASSSIRDTEETQYF

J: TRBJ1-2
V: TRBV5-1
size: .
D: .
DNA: TGCGCCAGCAGCGCGGTAACAGGGCCCAATGGCTACACCTTC
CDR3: CASSAVTGPNGYTF

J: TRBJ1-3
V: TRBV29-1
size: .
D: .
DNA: TGCAGCGTTGGGATCGGCGGCTCTGGAAACACCATATATTTT
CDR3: CSVGIGGSGNTIYF

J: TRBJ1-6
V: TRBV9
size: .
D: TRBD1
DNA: TGTGCCAGCAGCCCGAACCCTAGGGGGCGCGGGCCATCCCTCCACTTT
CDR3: CASSPNPRGRGPSLHF

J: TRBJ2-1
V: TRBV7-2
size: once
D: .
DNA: TGTGCCAGCAGCACGGCTACCGGGGTCGATGAGCAGTTCTTC
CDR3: CASSTATGVDEQFF

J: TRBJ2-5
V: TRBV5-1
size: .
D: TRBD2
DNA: TGCGCCAGCAGCTTGGTGTATCTAGCGGGAGTAACCCAGTACTTC
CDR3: CASSLVYLAGVTQYF

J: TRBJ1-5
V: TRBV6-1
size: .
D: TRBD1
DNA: TGTGCCAGCAGTGAAGGGCAGGGGGCAAGATATCAGCCCCAGCATTTT
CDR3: CASSEGQGARYQPQHF

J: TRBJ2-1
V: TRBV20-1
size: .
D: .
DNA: TGCAGTGCTATTGATCGGTACTCCTACAATGAGCAGTTCTTC
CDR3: CSAIDRYSYNEQFF

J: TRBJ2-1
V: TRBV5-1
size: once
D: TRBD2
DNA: TGCGCCAGCAGCTTAGGACTAGCGGCGGGGAATGAGCAGTTCTTC
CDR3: CASSLGLAAGNEQFF

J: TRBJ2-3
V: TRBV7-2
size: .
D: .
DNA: TGTGCCAGCAGCACCCAAGGGGGGGCAGCAGATACGCAGTATTTT
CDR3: CASSTQGGAADTQYF

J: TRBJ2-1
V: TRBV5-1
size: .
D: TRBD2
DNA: TGCGCCAGCACCGGGCGGGGGGAGTACAATGAGCAGTTCTTC
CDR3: CASTGRGEYNEQFF

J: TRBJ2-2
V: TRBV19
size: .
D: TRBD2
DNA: TGTGCCAGTAGTACTAGCGGGGAGAATCAGAACACCGGGGAGCTGTTTTTT
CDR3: CASSTSGENQNTGELFF

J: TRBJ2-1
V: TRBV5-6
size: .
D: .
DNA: TGTGCCAGCAGCTTGGGAGGAAGGAATGAGCAGTTCTTC
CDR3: CASSLGGRNEQFF

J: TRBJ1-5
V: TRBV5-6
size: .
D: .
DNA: TGTGCCAGCAGCTTTTTTCTTGAGGAACAGCCCCAGCATTTT
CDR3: CASSFFLEEQPQHF

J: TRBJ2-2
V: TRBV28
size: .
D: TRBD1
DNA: TGTGCCACCACACTCCCCACAGGGGACACGGCCAACACCGGGGAGCTGTTTTTT
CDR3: CATTLPTGDTANTGELFF